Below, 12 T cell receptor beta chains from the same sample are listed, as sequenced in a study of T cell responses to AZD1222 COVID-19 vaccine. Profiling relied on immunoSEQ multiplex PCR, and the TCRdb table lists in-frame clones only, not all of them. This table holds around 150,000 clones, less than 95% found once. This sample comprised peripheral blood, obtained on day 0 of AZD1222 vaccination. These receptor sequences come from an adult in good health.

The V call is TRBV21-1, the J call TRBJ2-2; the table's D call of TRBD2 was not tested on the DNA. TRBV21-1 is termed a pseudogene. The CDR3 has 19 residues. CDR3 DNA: TGTGCCAGCAGCTACCGACTAGCGGCCATCTTCCCCAACACCGGGGAGCTGTTTTTT. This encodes CASSYRLAAIFPNTGELFF.

CDR3 DNA sequence: TGTGCCAGCAGTTTGTGGCGGGGGACCCAGTACTTC. Its translation: CASSLWRGTQYF. This chain uses TRBV12-3 or TRBV12-4 with TRBJ2-5, with a tentative D call TRBD2 (6 bases). This CDR3 has 12 residues. V was pared by 3 bases and J by 7 bases, with 9 bases between.

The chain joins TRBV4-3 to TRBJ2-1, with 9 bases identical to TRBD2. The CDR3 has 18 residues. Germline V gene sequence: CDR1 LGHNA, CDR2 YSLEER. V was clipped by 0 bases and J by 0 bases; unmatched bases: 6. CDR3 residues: CASSQETSGDSSYNEQFF. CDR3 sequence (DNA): TGCGCCAGCAGCCAAGAGACTAGCGGAGATAGCTCCTACAATGAGCAGTTCTTC.

The DNA for the CDR3 is TGCGCCAGCAGCAAAATAGCGGGGGCCAACAATGAGCAGTTCTTC. It yields the protein CASSKIAGANNEQFF. The chain combines TRBV5-1 with TRBJ2-1; 9 bases agree with TRBD2. Germline assignment: CDR1 SGHRS and CDR2 YFSETQ. J was trimmed by 5 bases and V by 4 bases; bases with no gene match: 7. The CDR3 loop spans 15 amino acids.

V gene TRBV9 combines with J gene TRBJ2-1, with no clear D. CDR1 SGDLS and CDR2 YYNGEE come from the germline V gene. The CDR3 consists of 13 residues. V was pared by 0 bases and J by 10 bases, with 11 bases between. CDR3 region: CASSVDPSGEQFF. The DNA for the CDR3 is TGTGCCAGCAGCGTAGACCCGTCTGGCGAGCAGTTCTTC. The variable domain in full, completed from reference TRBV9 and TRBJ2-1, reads DSGVTQTPKHLITATGQRVTLRCSPRSGDLSVYWYQQSLDQGLQFLIQYYNGEERAKGNILERFSAQQFPDLHSELNLSSLELGDSALYFCASSVDPSGEQFFGPGTRLTVL.

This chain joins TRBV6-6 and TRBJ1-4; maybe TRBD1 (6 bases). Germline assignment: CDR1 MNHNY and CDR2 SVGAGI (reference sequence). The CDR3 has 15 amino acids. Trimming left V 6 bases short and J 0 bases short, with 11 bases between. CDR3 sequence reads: CASSFRQATNEKLFF. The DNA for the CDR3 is TGTGCCAGCAGCTTCCGACAGGCAACTAATGAAAAACTGTTTTTT.

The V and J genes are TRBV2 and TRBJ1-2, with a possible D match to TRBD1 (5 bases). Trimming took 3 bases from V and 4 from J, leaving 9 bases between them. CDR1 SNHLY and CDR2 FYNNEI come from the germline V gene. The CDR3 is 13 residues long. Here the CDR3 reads CASSDDRFYGYTF. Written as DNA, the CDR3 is TGTGCCAGCAGTGACGACAGATTCTATGGCTACACCTTC.

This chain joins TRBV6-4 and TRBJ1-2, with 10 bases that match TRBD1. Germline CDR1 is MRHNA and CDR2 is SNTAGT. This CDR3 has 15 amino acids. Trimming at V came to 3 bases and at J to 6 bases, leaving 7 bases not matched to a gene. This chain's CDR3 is CASSERGQGKHGYTF. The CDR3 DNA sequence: TGTGCCAGCAGTGAACGGGGACAGGGGAAGCATGGCTACACCTTC.

The CDR3 spells CSVAGSSADTQYF. The CDR3 DNA sequence: TGCAGCGTTGCCGGGAGCAGCGCAGATACGCAGTATTTT. The chain combines TRBV29-1 with TRBJ2-3, with D perhaps matching TRBD2 (6 bases). V was cut by 4 bases and J by 4 bases, with 12 bases left in between. The CDR3 is 13 residues long. CDR1 is SQVTM, CDR2 ANQGSEA, per germline.

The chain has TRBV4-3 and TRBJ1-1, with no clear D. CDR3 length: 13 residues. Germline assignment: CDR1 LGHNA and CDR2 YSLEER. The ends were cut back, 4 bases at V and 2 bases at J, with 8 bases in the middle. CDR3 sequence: CASSRAPNTEAFF. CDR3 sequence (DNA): TGCGCCAGCAGCCGCGCACCTAACACTGAAGCTTTCTTT.

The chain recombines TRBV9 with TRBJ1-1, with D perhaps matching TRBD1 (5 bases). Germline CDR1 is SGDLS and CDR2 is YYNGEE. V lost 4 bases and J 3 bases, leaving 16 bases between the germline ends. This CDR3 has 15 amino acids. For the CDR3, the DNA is TGTGCCAGCAGCAATTTCTTGGGGCGGGACACTGAAGCTTTCTTT. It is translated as CASSNFLGRDTEAFF.

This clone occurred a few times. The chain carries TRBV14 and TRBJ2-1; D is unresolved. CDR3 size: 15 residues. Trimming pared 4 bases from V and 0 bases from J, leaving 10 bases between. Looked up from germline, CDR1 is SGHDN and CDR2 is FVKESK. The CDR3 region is CASSPGEHSYNEQFF. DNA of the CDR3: TGTGCCAGCAGCCCTGGAGAACACTCCTACAATGAGCAGTTCTTC.